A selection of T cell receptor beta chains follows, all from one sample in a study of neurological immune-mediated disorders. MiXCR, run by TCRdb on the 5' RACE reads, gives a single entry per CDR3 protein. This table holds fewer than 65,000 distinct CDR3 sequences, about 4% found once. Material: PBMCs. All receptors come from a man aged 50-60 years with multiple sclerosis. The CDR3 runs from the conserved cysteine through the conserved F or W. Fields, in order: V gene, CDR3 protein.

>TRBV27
CASSLGFGEKLFF
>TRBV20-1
CSAPGRARYEQYF
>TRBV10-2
CASSGTGGDQPQNF
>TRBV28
CASSTDRVLVNTEAFF
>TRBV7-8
CASSPELAGTNEQFF
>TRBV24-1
CATTPGGMNTGELFF
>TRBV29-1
CSVEGGQAGMNTEAFF
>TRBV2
CASKGTLGNSPLHF
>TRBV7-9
CASGKTGVGAYEQYF
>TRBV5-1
CASSLSPGPATDTQYF
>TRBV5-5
CASSTAAQSYNEQFF
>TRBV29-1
CSVLGQGRFGYTF
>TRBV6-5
CASSYQEVSPLHF
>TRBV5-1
CASSLIEVRETQYF
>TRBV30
CAWSVRGQDTGELFF
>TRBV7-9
CASSPGTGRTGELFF
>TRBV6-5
CASSYKAGGVETQYF